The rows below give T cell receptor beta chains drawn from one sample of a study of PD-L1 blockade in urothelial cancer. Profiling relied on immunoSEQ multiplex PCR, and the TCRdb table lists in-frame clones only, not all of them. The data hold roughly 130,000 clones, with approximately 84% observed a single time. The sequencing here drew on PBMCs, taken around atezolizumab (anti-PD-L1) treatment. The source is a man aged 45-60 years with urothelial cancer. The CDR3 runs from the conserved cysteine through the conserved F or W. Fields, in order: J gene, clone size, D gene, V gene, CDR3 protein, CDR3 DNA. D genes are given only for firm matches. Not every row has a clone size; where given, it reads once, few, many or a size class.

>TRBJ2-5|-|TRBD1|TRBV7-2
CASSLSRGETQYF
TGTGCCAGCAGCTTAAGCAGGGGGGAGACCCAGTACTTC
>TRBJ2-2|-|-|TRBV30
CAWSSNRAGELFF
TGTGCCTGGAGCTCGAATCGGGCCGGGGAGCTGTTTTTT
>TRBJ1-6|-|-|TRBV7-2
CASSLGSLSPLHF
TGTGCCAGCAGCTTAGGGAGCTTGTCACCCCTCCACTTT
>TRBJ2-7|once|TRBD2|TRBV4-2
CASSQNGLAGESYEQYF
TGTGCCAGCAGCCAAAACGGACTAGCGGGAGAATCCTACGAGCAGTACTTC
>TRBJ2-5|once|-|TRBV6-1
CASSTTSLSRETQYF
TGTGCCAGCAGTACTACGTCGCTCTCGAGGGAGACCCAGTACTTC
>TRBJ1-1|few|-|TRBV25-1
CASSLGTNKAFF
TGTGCCAGCAGCCTGGGGACAAATAAAGCTTTCTTT
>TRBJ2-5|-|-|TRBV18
CASSLTGMQETQYF
TGTGCCAGCTCACTTACAGGGATGCAAGAGACCCAGTACTTC
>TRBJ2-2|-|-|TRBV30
CAWSVLERNTGELFF
TGTGCCTGGAGTGTACTTGAACGGAACACCGGGGAGCTGTTTTTT
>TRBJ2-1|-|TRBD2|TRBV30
CAWSVGLGLAGDEQFF
TGTGCCTGGAGTGTAGGTCTAGGACTAGCGGGAGATGAGCAGTTCTTC
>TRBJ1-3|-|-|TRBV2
CASSPPGNSGNTIYF
TGTGCCAGCAGCCCTCCAGGGAACTCTGGAAACACCATATATTTT
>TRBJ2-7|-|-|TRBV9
CASSASGGYGEQYF
TGTGCCAGCAGCGCCTCGGGTGGATACGGCGAGCAGTACTTC
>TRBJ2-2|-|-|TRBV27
CASSLSTGGELFF
TGTGCCAGCAGTTTATCTACTGGCGGGGAGCTGTTTTTT
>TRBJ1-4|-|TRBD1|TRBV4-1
CASSWGTGKFEKLFF
TGCGCCAGCAGTTGGGGGACAGGCAAGTTTGAAAAACTGTTTTTT
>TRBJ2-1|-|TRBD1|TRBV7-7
CASSFGQGVNNEQLF
TGTGCTAGCAGCTTCGGACAGGGCGTCAACAATGAGCAGCTCTTC
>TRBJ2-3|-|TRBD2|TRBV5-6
CASSLELAGETTDTQYF
TGTGCCAGCAGCTTGGAACTAGCGGGAGAGACCACAGATACGCAGTATTTT
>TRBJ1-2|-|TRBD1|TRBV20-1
CSASDRAGYTF
TGCAGTGCCTCCGACAGGGCTGGCTACACCTTC
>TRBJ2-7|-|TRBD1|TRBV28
CASFGTETYEQYF
TGTGCCAGCTTCGGGACAGAGACCTACGAGCAGTACTTC
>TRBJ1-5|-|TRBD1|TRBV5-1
CASSRDGTVNQPQHF
TGCGCCAGCAGCCGAGACGGGACAGTCAATCAGCCCCAGCATTTT
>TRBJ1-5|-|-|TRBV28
CASSLGPGRPQHF
TGTGCCAGCAGTTTAGGCCCGGGAAGGCCCCAGCATTTT
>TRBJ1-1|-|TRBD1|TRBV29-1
CSGWDRNTEAFF
TGCAGCGGGTGGGACAGAAACACTGAAGCTTTCTTT